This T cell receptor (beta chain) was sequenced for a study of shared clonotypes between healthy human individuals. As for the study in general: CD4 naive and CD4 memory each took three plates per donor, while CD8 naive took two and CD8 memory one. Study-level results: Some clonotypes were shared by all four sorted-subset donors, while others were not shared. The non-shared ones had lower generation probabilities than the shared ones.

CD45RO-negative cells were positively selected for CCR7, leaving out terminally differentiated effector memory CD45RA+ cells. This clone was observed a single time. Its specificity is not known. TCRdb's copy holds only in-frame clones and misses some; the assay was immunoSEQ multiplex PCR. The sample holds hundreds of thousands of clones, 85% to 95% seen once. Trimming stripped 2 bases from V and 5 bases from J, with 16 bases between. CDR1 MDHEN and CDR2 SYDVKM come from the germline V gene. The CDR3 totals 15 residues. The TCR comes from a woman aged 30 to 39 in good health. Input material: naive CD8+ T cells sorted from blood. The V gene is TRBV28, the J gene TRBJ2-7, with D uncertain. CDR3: CASSLMTVVMDEQYF. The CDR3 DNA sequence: TGTGCCAGCAGTTTAATGACGGTGGTAATGGACGAGCAGTACTTC. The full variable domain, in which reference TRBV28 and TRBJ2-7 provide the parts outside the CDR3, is DVKVTQSSRYLVKRTGEKVFLECVQDMDHENMFWYRQDPGLGLRLIYFSYDVKMKEKGDIPEGYSVSREKKERFSLILESASTNQTSMYLCASSLMTVVMDEQYFGPGTRLTVT.